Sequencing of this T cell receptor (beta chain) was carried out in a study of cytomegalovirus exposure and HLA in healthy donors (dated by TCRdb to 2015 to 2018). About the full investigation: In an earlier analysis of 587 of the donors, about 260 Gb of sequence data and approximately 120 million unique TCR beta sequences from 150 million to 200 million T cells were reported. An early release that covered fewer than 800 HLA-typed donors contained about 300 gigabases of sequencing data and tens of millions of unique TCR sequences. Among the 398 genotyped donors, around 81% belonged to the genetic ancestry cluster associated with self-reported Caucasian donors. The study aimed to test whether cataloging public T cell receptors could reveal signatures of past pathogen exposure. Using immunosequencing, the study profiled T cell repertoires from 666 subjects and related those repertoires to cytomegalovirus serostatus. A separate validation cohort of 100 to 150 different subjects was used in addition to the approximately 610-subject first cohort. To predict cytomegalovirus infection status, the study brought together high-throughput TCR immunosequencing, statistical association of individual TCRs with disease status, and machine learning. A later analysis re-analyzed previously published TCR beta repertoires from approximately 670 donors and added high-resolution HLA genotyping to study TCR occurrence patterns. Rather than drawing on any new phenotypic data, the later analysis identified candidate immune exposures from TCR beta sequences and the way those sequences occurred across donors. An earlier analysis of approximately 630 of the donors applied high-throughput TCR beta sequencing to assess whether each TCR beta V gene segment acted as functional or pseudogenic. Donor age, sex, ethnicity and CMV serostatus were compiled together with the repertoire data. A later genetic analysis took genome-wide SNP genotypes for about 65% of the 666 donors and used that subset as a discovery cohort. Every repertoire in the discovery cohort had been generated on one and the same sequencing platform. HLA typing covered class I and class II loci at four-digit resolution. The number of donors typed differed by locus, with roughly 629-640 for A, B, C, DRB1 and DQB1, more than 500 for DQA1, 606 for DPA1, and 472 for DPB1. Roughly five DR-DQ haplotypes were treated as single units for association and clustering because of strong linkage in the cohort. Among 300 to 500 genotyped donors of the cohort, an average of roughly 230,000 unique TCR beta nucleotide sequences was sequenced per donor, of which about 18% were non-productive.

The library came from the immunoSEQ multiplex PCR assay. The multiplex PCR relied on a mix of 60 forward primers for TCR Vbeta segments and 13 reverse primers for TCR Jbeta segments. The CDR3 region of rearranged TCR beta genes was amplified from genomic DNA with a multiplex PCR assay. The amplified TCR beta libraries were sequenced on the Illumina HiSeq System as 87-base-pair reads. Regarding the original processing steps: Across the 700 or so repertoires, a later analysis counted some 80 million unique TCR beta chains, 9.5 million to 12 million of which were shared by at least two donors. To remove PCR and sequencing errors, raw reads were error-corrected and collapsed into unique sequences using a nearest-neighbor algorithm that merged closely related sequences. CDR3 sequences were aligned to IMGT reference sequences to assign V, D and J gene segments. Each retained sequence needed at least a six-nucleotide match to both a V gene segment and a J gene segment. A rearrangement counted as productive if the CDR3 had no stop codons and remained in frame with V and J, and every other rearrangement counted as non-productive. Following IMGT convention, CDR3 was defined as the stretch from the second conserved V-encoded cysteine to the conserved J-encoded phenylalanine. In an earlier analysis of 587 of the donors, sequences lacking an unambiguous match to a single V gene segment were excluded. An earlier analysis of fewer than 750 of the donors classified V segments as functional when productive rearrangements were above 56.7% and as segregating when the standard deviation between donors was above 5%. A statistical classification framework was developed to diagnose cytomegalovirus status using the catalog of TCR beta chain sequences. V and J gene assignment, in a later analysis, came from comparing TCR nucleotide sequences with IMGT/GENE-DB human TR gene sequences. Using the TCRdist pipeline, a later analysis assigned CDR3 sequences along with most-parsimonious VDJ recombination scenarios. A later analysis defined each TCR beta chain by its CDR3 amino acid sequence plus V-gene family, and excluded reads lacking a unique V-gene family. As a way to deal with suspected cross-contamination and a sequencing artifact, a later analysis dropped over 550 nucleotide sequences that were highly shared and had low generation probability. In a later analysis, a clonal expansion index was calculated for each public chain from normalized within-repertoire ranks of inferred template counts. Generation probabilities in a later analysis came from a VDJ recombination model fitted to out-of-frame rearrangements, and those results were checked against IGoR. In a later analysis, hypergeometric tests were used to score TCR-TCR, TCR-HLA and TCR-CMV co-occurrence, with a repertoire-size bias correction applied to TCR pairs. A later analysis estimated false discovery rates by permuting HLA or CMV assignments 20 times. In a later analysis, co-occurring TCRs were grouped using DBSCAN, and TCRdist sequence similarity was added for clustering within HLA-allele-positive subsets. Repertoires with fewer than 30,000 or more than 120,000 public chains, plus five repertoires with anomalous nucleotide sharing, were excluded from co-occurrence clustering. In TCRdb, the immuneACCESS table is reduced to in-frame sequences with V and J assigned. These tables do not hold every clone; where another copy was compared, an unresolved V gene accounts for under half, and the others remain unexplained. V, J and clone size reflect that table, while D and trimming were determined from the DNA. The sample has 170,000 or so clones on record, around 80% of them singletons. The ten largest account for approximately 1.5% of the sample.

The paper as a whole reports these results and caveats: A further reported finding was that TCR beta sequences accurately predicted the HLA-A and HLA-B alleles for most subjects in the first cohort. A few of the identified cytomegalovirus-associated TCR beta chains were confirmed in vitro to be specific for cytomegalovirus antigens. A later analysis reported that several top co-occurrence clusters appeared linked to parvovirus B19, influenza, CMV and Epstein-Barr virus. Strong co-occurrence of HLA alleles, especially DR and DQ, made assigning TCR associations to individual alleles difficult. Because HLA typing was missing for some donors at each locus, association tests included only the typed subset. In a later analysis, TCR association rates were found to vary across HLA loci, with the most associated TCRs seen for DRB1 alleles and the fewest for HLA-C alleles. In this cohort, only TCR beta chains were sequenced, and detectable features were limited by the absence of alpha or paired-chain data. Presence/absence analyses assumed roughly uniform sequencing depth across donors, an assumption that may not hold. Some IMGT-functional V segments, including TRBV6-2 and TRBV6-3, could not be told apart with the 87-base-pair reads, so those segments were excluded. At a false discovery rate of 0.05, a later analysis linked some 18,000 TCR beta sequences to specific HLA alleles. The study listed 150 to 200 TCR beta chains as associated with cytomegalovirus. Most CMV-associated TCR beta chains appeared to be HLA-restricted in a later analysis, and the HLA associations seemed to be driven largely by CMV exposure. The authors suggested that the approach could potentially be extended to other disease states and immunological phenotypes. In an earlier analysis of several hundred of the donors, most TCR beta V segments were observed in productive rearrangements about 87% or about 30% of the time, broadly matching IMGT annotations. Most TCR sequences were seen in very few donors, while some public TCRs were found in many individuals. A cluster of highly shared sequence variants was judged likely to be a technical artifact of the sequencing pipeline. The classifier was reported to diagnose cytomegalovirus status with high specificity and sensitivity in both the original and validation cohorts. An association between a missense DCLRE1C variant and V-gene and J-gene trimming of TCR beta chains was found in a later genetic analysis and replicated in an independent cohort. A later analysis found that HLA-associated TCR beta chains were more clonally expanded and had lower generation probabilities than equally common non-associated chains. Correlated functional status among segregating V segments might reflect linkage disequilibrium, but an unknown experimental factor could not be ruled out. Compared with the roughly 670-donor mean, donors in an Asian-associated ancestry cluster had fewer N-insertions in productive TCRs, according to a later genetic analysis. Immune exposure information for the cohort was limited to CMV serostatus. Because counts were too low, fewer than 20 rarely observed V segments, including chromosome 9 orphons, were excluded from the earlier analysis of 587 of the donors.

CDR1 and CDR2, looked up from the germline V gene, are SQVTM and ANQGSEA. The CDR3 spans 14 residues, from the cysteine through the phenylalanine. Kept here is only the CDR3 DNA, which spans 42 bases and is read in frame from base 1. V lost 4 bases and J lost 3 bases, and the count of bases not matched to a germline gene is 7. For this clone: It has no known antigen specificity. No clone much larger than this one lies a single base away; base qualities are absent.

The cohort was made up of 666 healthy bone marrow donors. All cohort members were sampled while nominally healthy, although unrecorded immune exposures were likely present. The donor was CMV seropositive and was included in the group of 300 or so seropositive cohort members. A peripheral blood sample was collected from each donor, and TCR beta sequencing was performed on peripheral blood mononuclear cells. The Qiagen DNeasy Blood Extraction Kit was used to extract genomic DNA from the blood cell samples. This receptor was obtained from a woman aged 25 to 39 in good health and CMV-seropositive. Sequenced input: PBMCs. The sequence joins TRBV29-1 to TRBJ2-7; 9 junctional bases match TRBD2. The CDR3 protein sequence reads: CSVAARGGNYEQYF. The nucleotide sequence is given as TGCAGCGTTGCGGCGCGGGGGGGGAACTACGAGCAGTACTTC.